These 16 T cell receptor beta chains originate from one sample sequenced in a study of STAT5B mutations in CD4+ large granular lymphocyte leukemia. Profiling relied on immunoSEQ multiplex PCR, and the TCRdb table lists in-frame clones only, not all of them. The profile shows tens of thousands of clones, 70% to 75% of them singletons. Source material: CD4+ T cells from blood buffy coats. These receptors all come from a human donor in good health.

The gene calls are TRBV7-8 and TRBJ2-3, with D tentatively TRBD2 (5 bases). Germline CDR1 SGHVS, CDR2 FQNEAQ. CDR3 length: 21 amino acids. The V end was cut by 0 bases, the J end by 0 bases, with 25 bases between. The CDR3 DNA reads TGTGCCAGCAGCTTAGCCCTGCTCCACGAGAGGGCCCGATCGAGCACAGATACGCAGTATTTT. Its protein is CASSLALLHERARSSTDTQYF.

The rearrangement links TRBV6-5 to TRBJ2-5, with TRBD2 matching 11 bases. CDR3 size: 15 residues. V gave up 6 bases and J gave up 5 bases; unmatched junction bases: 8. Germline CDR1 reads MNHEY; CDR2 reads SVGAGI. CDR3 sequence (DNA): TGTGCCAGCAGCACCATAGCGGGAGGGGGGGAGACCCAGTACTTC. Translated, it gives CASSTIAGGGETQYF.

The rearrangement uses TRBV7-2 and TRBJ1-3; 7 bases are a match to TRBD1. V lost 1 base and J lost 3; bases outside the gene matches: 9. The germline V gene has CDR1 SGHTA and CDR2 FQGNSA. CDR3 length equals 17 residues. This CDR3 reads CASSLVLSGQFGNTIYF. As DNA, the CDR3 is TGTGCCAGCAGCTTAGTATTGTCGGGACAGTTTGGAAACACCATATATTTT.

In its sample, this clone was seen a few times. J is TRBJ1-1 and V is TRBV30, with 8 bases fitting TRBD1. The CDR3 covers 14 residues. The ends lost 7 bases at V and 0 bases at J; junction bases unmatched: 7. Germline assignment: CDR1 GTSNPN and CDR2 SVGIG (reference sequence). In DNA form, the CDR3 reads TGTGCCTCCCTCAGGGGGCTAATGAACACTGAAGCTTTCTTT. It is translated as CASLRGLMNTEAFF.

This clone was detected only a few times. The CDR3 DNA is TGTGCCAGCAAGGCCGGACAGGGCAGCAATGAGCAGTTCTTC. It translates to CASKAGQGSNEQFF. This chain uses TRBV11-3 with TRBJ2-1; 8 bases match TRBD1. This CDR3 spans 14 amino acids. Germline V CDR1 and CDR2: SGHNT, YENEEA. V trimming: 7 bases; J trimming: 6 bases; junction bases outside the gene matches: 8.

This clone was observed a handful of times. The V call is TRBV6-5, the J call TRBJ1-1, with unresolved D. The germline V and J ends were trimmed by 4 bases and 1 base, with 7 bases remaining between them. Germline-derived CDR1 and CDR2 are MNHEY and SVGAGI. The CDR3 has 13 residues. This CDR3 is CASSLRQNTEAFF. Here the CDR3 DNA reads TGTGCCAGCAGTTTAAGGCAGAACACTGAAGCTTTCTTT.

This clone has just a few counts. The rearrangement uses TRBV5-1 and TRBJ1-1; the match to TRBD1 covers 7 bases. CDR1 is SGHRS, CDR2 YFSETQ, per germline. This CDR3 spans 14 amino acids. Trimming took 4 bases from V and 0 from J; bases not matched to a gene: 3. CDR3 residues: CASSRGQLNTEAFF. The CDR3 DNA sequence: TGCGCCAGCAGCAGGGGACAGTTGAACACTGAAGCTTTCTTT.

The chain is built from TRBV19 and TRBJ2-1; 12 bases are shared with TRBD2. The CDR3 runs to 17 residues. J was trimmed by 5 bases and V by 4 bases; bases with no gene match: 9. Germline CDR1 and CDR2: LNHDA and SQIVND (reference sequence). CDR3 sequence reads: CASSTSGRAARHNEQFF. Written as DNA, the CDR3 is TGTGCCAGTAGTACTAGCGGGAGGGCCGCAAGACACAATGAGCAGTTCTTC.

This rearrangement joins TRBV14 to TRBJ2-1, with TRBD2 matching 14 bases. From germline, CDR1 is SGHDN and CDR2 FVKESK. This CDR3 region has 17 residues. The ends lost 1 base at V and 7 bases at J; junction bases unmatched: 6. The CDR3 DNA reads as TGTGCCAGCAGCCAAGTAGGCGGGACTAGCGGGAGTAATGAGCAGTTCTTC. Its protein is CASSQVGGTSGSNEQFF.

This chain connects TRBV15 to TRBJ1-5; maybe TRBD1 (5 bases). This CDR3 comprises 15 residues. CDR1 is LNHNV and CDR2 is YYDKDF in the germline V gene (reference sequence). The V gene lost 3 bases and the J gene lost 7 bases, with 16 bases spanning the gap. The CDR3 DNA follows: TGTGCCACCAGCAGCTCCGGGACCTTTGGGCAGCCCCAGCATTTT. This gives the protein CATSSSGTFGQPQHF. The complete variable domain, with remaining parts taken from reference TRBV15 and TRBJ1-5, reads DAMVIQNPRYQVTQFGKPVTLSCSQTLNHNVMYWYQQKSSQAPKLLFHYYDKDFNNEADTPDNFQSRRPNTSFCFLDIRSPGLGDTAMYLCATSSSGTFGQPQHFGDGTRLSIL.

The chain joins TRBV9 to TRBJ2-5; 10 positions agree with TRBD2. V lost 0 bases, J lost 5 bases, and 4 bases stayed unmatched. Germline V gives CDR1 SGDLS, CDR2 YYNGEE. The CDR3 has 15 residues. The CDR3 bases are TGTGCCAGCAGCGTAGGGGCTAGCGGGAGCGAGACCCAGTACTTC. As protein: CASSVGASGSETQYF.

This clone was recorded a few times. This chain connects TRBV5-1 to TRBJ1-1; D is perhaps TRBD1 (6 bases). Germline CDR1 and CDR2: SGHRS and YFSETQ. The CDR3 extends over 15 amino acids. V was pared by 4 bases and J by 4 bases, with 17 bases between. The CDR3 here is CASSPLSTGITEAFF. CDR3 nucleotides: TGCGCCAGCAGCCCGCTCTCTACAGGGATCACTGAAGCTTTCTTT.

The J gene is TRBJ1-2, the V gene TRBV5-6; 9 nucleotides align to TRBD1. CDR1 and CDR2 from the germline V gene are SGHDT and YYEEEE. The CDR3 runs to 16 residues. After removal of 2 bases from V and 2 bases from J, the junction contained 7 bases not matched to a gene. Written as DNA, the CDR3 is TGTGCCAGCAGCTTCACAGGGGGCGTGGAGAACTATGGCTACACCTTC. It encodes CASSFTGGVENYGYTF.

This rearrangement joins TRBV7-9 to TRBJ2-3, with TRBD1 matching over 12 bases. The germline CDR1 and CDR2 sequences are SEHNR and FQNEAQ (reference sequence). V dropped 5 bases and J dropped 3; count of bases not matched to a gene: 9. CDR3 length equals 17 residues. DNA of the CDR3: TGTGCCAGCAGCATTGGGACAGGGGGCGTTTCGACAGATACGCAGTATTTT. Translating it yields CASSIGTGGVSTDTQYF.

The chain has TRBV7-9 and TRBJ1-2, with 10 bases lining up with TRBD1. This CDR3 is 17 amino acids long. V shed 5 bases, J shed 7 bases, and the junction held 16 bases outside the gene matches. The germline gives CDR1 SEHNR, CDR2 FQNEAQ (reference sequence). CDR3 region: CASSRTTGGRSEGGYTF. The CDR3 nucleotides are TGTGCCAGCAGCCGGACGACAGGGGGCAGGTCTGAGGGTGGCTACACCTTC.

The rearrangement uses TRBV28 and TRBJ2-3; 9 nucleotides match TRBD2. The germline V gene encodes CDR1 MDHEN and CDR2 SYDVKM. Germline trimming cut 4 bases from V and 1 base from J; bases unmatched to any gene: 15. The CDR3 loop spans 19 amino acids. The CDR3 DNA sequence: TGTGCCAGCAGTTCCATCCGGCGGGAGGGCGGCTCTGGCACAGATACGCAGTATTTT. Its protein is CASSSIRREGGSGTDTQYF.